The clone carrying this T cell receptor beta chain has a count of ten or more. Antigen: not known. This specimen belongs to a study of blood T cells in healthy people across ages. Overall study results and limits: Compared with aged donors, long-lived donors showed fewer expanded clones, suggesting selection. Diversity of TCR beta correlated strongly with naive T cell percentage. Roughly linearly, TCR beta diversity per million T cells fell as age increased.

Then a second PCR, running roughly 7 to 11 cycles, was carried out with a sample-barcoded 5' primer and a J-beta primer mix. TCRdb independently ran MiXCR on the 5' RACE reads; one entry per CDR3 protein. The profile shows over 600,000 distinct CDR3 sequences, 40% to 45% of them singletons. The sequence derives from a man older than 75 in good health. Sequences were obtained from blood.

The CDR3 DNA reads TGCAGTGCTAGATTTGGTTCCTCCTACGAGCAGTACTTC. Its protein product is CSARFGSSYEQYF. The chain carries TRBV20-1 and TRBJ2-7, with D unclear. This CDR3 contains 13 residues. V was clipped by 2 bases and J by 0 bases, with 8 bases between them. Germline V gene sequence: CDR1 DFQATT, CDR2 SNEGSKA (reference sequence).